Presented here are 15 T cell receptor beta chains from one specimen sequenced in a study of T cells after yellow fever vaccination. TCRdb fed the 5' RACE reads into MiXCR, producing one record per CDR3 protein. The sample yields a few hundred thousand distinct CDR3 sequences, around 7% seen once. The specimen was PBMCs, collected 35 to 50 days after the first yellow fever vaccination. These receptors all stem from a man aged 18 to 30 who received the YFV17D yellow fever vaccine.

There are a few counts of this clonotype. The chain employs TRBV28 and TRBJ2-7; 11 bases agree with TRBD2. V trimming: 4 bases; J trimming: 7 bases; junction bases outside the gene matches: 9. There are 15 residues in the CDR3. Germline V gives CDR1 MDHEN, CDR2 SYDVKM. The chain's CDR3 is CASSSPSSGGLEQYV. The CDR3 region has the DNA TGTGCCAGCAGTTCCCCCTCTAGCGGGGGGTTGGAGCAGTACGTC.

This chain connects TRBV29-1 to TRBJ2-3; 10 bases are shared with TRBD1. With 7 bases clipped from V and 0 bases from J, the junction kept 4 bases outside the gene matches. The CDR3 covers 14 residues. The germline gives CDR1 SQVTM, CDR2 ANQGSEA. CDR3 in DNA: TGCAGCGCGCGGACAGGGGGTAGCACAGATACGCAGTATTTT. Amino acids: CSARTGGSTDTQYF.

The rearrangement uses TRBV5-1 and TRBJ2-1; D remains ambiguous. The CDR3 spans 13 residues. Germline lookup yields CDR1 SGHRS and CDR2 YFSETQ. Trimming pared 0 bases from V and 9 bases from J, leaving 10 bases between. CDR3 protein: CASSLARNGEQFF. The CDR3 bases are TGCGCCAGCAGCTTGGCCCGTAATGGTGAGCAGTTCTTC.

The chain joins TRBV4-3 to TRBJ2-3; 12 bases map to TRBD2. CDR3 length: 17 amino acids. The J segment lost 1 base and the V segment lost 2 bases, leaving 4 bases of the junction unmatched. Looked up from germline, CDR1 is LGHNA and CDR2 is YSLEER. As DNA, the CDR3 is TGCGCCAGCAGCCAAAGACTAGCGGGGGACCGCACAGATACGCAGTATTTT. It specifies CASSQRLAGDRTDTQYF.

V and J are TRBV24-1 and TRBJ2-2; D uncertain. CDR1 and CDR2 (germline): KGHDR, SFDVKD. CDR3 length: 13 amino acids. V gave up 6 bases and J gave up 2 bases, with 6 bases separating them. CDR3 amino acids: CATSRPNTGELFF. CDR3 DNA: TGTGCCACCAGTAGGCCCAACACCGGGGAGCTGTTTTTT.

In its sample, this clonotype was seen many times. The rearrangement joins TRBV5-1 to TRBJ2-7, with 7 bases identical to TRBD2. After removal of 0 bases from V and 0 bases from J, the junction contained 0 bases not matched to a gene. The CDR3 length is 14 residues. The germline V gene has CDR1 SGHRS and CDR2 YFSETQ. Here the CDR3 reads CASSLGTSSYEQYF. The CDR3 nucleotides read TGCGCCAGCAGCTTGGGGACTAGCTCCTACGAGCAGTACTTC.

The CDR3 sequence is CASSLNPNEKLFF. The CDR3 DNA follows: TGTGCCAGCAGCTTGAATCCTAATGAAAAACTGTTTTTT. The gene calls are TRBV5-5 and TRBJ1-4; D not certain. Germline V gene data show CDR1 as SGHKS and CDR2 as YYEKEE (reference sequence). V lost 1 base, J lost 3 bases, and 4 bases lay in between. The length of the CDR3 is 13 residues.

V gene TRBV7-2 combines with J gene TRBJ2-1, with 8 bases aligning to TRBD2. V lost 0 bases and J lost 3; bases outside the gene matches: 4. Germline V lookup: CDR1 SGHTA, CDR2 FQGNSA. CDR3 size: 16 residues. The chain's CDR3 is CASSLALRGVYNEQFF. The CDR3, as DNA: TGTGCCAGCAGCTTAGCGCTGCGGGGGGTCTACAATGAGCAGTTCTTC.

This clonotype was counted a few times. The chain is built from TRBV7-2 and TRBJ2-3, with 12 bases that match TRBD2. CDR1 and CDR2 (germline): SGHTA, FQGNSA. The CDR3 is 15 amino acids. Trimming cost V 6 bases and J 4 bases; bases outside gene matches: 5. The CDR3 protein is CASRRTSGGPDTQYF. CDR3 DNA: TGTGCCAGCAGGCGAACTAGCGGGGGGCCAGATACGCAGTATTTT.

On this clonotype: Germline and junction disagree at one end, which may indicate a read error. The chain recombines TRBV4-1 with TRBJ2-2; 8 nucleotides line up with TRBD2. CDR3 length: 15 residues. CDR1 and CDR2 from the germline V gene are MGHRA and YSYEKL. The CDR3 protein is CASSPGRARTGKLFF. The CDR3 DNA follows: TGCGCCAGCAGCCCCGGGAGGGCGCGGACCGGGAAGCTGTTTTTT.

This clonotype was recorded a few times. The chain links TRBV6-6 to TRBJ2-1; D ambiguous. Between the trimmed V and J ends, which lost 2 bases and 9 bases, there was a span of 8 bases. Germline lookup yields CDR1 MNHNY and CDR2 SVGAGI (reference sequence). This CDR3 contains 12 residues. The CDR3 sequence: CASSYIFVEQFF. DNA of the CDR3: TGTGCCAGCAGTTACATATTCGTTGAGCAGTTCTTC.

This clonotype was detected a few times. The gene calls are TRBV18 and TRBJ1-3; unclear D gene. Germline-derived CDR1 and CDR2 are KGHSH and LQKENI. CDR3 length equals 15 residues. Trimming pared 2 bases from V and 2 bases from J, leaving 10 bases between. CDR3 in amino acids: CASSPVTHPGNTIYF. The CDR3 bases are TGTGCCAGCTCACCAGTGACGCATCCTGGAAACACCATATATTTT.

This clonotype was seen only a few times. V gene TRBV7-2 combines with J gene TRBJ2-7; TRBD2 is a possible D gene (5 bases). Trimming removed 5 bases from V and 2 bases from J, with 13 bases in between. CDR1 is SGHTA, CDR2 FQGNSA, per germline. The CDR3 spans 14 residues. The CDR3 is CASSTQASTYEQYF. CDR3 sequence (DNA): TGTGCCAGCAGCACCCAGGCTAGCACCTACGAGCAGTACTTC.

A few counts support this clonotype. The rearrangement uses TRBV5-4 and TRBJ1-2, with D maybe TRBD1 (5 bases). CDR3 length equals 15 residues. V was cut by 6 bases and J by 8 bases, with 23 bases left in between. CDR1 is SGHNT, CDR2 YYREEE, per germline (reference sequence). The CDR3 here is CASTTMGLSQGGYTF. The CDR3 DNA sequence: TGTGCCAGCACAACTATGGGACTGTCCCAAGGGGGCTACACCTTC.

The CDR3 sequence: CASSRTNRASGYTF. CDR3 nucleotide sequence: TGTGCCAGCAGCCGCACCAACAGGGCTTCTGGCTACACCTTC. The chain uses TRBV7-6 and TRBJ1-2, with a tentative D call TRBD1 (6 bases). Per the germline V gene, CDR1 is SGHVS and CDR2 is FNYEAQ. This CDR3 is built from 14 residues. V lost 5 bases, J lost 7 bases, and 17 bases lay in between. Full variable domain (remainder filled in from reference TRBV7-6 and TRBJ1-2): GAGVSQSPRYKVTKRGQDVALRCDPISGHVSLYWYRQALGQGPEFLTYFNYEAQQDKSGLPNDRFSAERPEGSISTLTIQRTEQRDSAMYRCASSRTNRASGYTFGSGTRLTVV.